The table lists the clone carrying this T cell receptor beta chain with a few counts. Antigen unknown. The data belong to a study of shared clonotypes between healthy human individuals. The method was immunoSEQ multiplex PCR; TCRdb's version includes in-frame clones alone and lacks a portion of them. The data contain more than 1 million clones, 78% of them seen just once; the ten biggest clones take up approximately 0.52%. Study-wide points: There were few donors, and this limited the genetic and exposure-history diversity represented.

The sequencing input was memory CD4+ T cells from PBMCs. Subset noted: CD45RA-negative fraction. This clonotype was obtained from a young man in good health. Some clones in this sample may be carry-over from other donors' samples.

Here the CDR3 reads CASSDRERGSGYTF. CDR3 nucleotide sequence: TGCGCCAGCAGCGACAGGGAAAGAGGAAGCGGCTACACCTTC. This chain joins TRBV10-2 and TRBJ1-2; 7 bases fit TRBD1. This CDR3 region has 14 residues. Germline V gene sequence: CDR1 WSHSY, CDR2 SAAADI. V gave up 6 bases and J gave up 8 bases; unmatched junction bases: 12.